This T cell receptor (beta chain) was obtained from a study of tumor-infiltrating lymphocytes in oesophageal squamous cell carcinoma. In TCRdb, the PCR reads were re-called with MiXCR into one record per CDR3 protein. The data contain fewer than 25,000 distinct CDR3 sequences, roughly 40% of them singletons. V gave up 0 bases and J gave up 1 base, with 2 bases separating them. This CDR3 comprises 13 residues. CDR1 is KGHDR and CDR2 is SFDVKD in the germline V gene. This clonotype was detected ten times or more. The sequenced sample consisted of esophageal tumor tissue. The clonotype originates from a male donor with esophageal squamous cell carcinoma. This chain connects TRBV24-1 to TRBJ2-5, with D unresolved. CDR3 DNA: TGTGCCACCAGTGATTTGGGCCAAGAGACCCAGTACTTC. Protein product: CATSDLGQETQYF.